A selection of T cell receptor beta chains follows, all from one sample in a study of cytomegalovirus exposure and HLA in healthy donors. Produced via immunoSEQ multiplex PCR; TCRdb's table is partial and in-frame only. The sample lists about 200,000 clones, 65% to 85% occurring once. The sample was PBMCs. The receptors stem from a man aged 25-45 years in good health and CMV-seronegative. The CDR3 runs from the conserved cysteine through the conserved F or W. The order of the fields is clone size, D gene, V gene, J gene, CDR3 protein, CDR3 DNA. A D gene is named only where the DNA matches it firmly. Some rows have no size entry. The others give once, few or many, or a class for an expanded clone.

-,-,TRBV25-1,TRBJ2-2,CASSVTGLDTGELFF,TGTGCCAGCAGTGTAACAGGGTTGGACACCGGGGAGCTGTTTTTT
-,-,TRBV10-2,TRBJ1-4,CASRSLGGEKLFF,TGCGCCAGCAGGAGCCTTGGAGGTGAAAAACTGTTTTTT
-,-,TRBV28,TRBJ1-2,CASSLGRPHQNYGYTF,TGTGCCAGCAGTTTAGGCAGGCCACATCAAAACTATGGCTACACCTTC
-,-,TRBV4-1,TRBJ2-2,CASSQGLNTGELFF,TGCGCCAGCAGCCAAGGACTAAACACCGGGGAGCTGTTTTTT
few,-,TRBV13,TRBJ2-1,CASSLGTAYNEQFF,TGTGCCAGCAGCTTAGGGACTGCCTACAATGAGCAGTTCTTC
-,-,TRBV10-1,TRBJ2-2,CASSESWPGELFF,TGCGCCAGCAGTGAGTCGTGGCCCGGGGAGCTGTTTTTT
-,-,TRBV5-1,TRBJ2-2,CASSAPPAGAQTGELFF,TGCGCCAGCAGCGCCCCCCCGGCGGGGGCGCAAACCGGGGAGCTGTTTTTT
-,-,TRBV19,TRBJ2-4,CASSIIGGQSLAKNIQYF,TGTGCCAGTAGTATAATCGGGGGACAGAGTCTAGCCAAAAACATTCAGTACTTC
few,-,TRBV19,TRBJ1-2,CASRNEQGLYGYTF,TGTGCCAGTCGAAACGAGCAGGGGCTCTATGGCTACACCTTC
-,-,TRBV10-3,TRBJ2-2,CAISQGAGELFF,TGTGCCATCAGTCAGGGCGCCGGGGAGCTGTTTTTT
-,TRBD1,TRBV10-3,TRBJ2-3,CAISEPWTGSTDTQYF,TGTGCCATCAGTGAGCCCTGGACAGGGAGCACAGATACGCAGTATTTT